The 10 T cell receptor beta chains below come from one sample, sequenced in a study of CD8+ T cells in alopecia areata. As the sequencing template, cDNA was produced by extracting RNA and reverse transcribing it. Sequencing used immunoSEQ multiplex PCR; TCRdb keeps in-frame clones, though not all of them. The table has 100,000 to 150,000 clones, around 60% seen once. The sample here was CD4+ T cells sorted from blood, taken at week 0. Every receptor here comes from a human donor with alopecia areata.

V gene TRBV6-6 combines with J gene TRBJ2-3, with D unclear. The CDR3 sequence is 14 residues long. V was clipped by 1 base and J by 5 bases, with 10 bases between them. Germline lookup yields CDR1 MNHNY and CDR2 SVGAGI (reference sequence). The CDR3 reads CASSYYLHQDTQYF. The DNA for the CDR3 is TGTGCCAGCAGTTACTATCTCCACCAAGATACGCAGTATTTT.

This clone was counted between two and nine times. This chain connects TRBV2 to TRBJ2-3, with D hard to call. CDR1 and CDR2 (germline): SNHLY, FYNNEI. The CDR3 spans 15 residues. V shed 3 bases and J shed 0 bases, with 10 bases lying between them. The CDR3 sequence is CASSELVGSTDTQYF. CDR3 nucleotides: TGTGCCAGCAGTGAGTTGGTGGGCAGCACAGATACGCAGTATTTT.

The table lists this clone with a few counts. The chain recombines TRBV10-2 with TRBJ2-2, with TRBD1 matching 7 bases. This CDR3 has 16 residues. Germline-derived CDR1 and CDR2 are WSHSY and SAAADI. V dropped 3 bases and J dropped 2; count of bases not matched to a gene: 6. The CDR3 DNA sequence: TGCGCCAGCAGTGACTGGGACAGAAAAAACACCGGGGAGCTGTTTTTT. Amino acid sequence: CASSDWDRKNTGELFF.

The J gene is TRBJ1-1, the V gene TRBV7-9; D not certain. V lost 5 bases, J lost 0 bases, and 13 bases lay in between. The CDR3 sequence is 15 residues long. CDR1 SEHNR and CDR2 FQNEAQ come from the germline V gene (reference sequence). Here the CDR3 DNA reads TGTGCCAGCAGCGCCAGACGGCTCATGAACACTGAAGCTTTCTTT. It yields the protein CASSARRLMNTEAFF. The entire variable domain, with the rest obtained from reference TRBV7-9 and TRBJ1-1, is as follows: DTGVSQNPRHKITKRGQNVTFRCDPISEHNRLYWYRQTLGQGPEFLTYFQNEAQLEKSRLLSDRFSAERPKGSFSTLEIQRTEQGDSAMYLCASSARRLMNTEAFFGQGTRLTVV.

This clone was recorded only once. The chain is built from TRBV25-1 and TRBJ1-1, with TRBD1 as a possible D gene (5 bases). Trimming stripped 1 base from V and 2 bases from J, with 8 bases between. Germline lookup yields CDR1 MGHDK and CDR2 SYGVNS. This CDR3 comprises 14 residues. The CDR3 loop is CASSEWGRNTEAFF. The CDR3 DNA reads as TGTGCCAGCAGTGAATGGGGCAGAAACACTGAAGCTTTCTTT.

V usage is TRBV5-1 and J usage is TRBJ1-1; D is ambiguous. Germline CDR1 reads SGHRS; CDR2 reads YFSETQ. The length of the CDR3 is 15 residues. Trimming stripped 4 bases from V and 6 bases from J, with 19 bases between. The CDR3 protein is CASSPDGDHSAEAFF. The CDR3 bases are TGCGCCAGCAGCCCCGACGGGGATCACAGCGCTGAAGCTTTCTTT.

This clone was counted only a few times. The V gene is TRBV5-6, the J gene TRBJ2-7; D gene unclear. From germline, CDR1 is SGHDT and CDR2 YYEEEE. The CDR3 length is 14 residues. The germline V and J ends were trimmed by 0 bases and 1 base, with 8 bases remaining between them. CDR3: CASSLVTVSYEQYF. The CDR3 region has the DNA TGTGCCAGCAGCTTGGTGACCGTATCCTACGAGCAGTACTTC.

Remarks on this clone: Mismatch with germline at one junction end may stem from a read error. This chain uses TRBV5-1 with TRBJ2-7; the match to TRBD1 covers 7 bases. The length of the CDR3 is 15 residues. Germline loops: CDR1 SGHRS, CDR2 YFSETQ. In DNA form, the CDR3 reads TGCGCCAGCAGCCCCGAGGGGGCCACGGGAACAAGCACGGCCTTC. Amino acids: CASSPEGATGTSTAF.

Worth noting for this clone: A read error may produce the germline difference seen at one junction end. The chain has TRBV25-1 and TRBJ1-2; D unresolved. Germline CDR1 MGHDK, CDR2 SYGVNS. This CDR3 is 13 amino acids long. The CDR3 DNA sequence: TGTGCCAGCAGTGACCCTCGGACCGGGTTAGAGCTCTTC. Its protein is CASSDPRTGLELF.

The chain combines TRBV18 with TRBJ2-1; D remains unclear. The CDR3 runs to 13 residues. Germline V gene lookup returns CDR1 KGHSH and CDR2 LQKENI. Trimming shortened V by 0 bases and J by 4 bases, and 4 bases separated the two germline ends. The CDR3 spells CASSPPVYNEQFF. DNA for the CDR3: TGTGCCAGCTCACCACCGGTTTACAATGAGCAGTTCTTC. The full variable domain, its missing parts supplied by reference TRBV18 and TRBJ2-1, is NAGVMQNPRHLVRRRGQEARLRCSPMKGHSHVYWYRQLPEEGLKFMVYLQKENIIDESGMPKERFSAEFPKEGPSILRIQQVVRGDSAAYFCASSPPVYNEQFFGPGTRLTVL.